These 11 T cell receptor beta chains share one sample of origin, sequenced in a study of cytomegalovirus exposure and HLA in healthy donors. The PCR was carried out with 60 Vbeta primers and 13 Jbeta primers. Sequencing was performed with immunoSEQ multiplex PCR; in TCRdb, only in-frame clones are kept and a portion is missing. Of fewer than 200,000 clones in the sample, roughly 80% were seen once. Specimen: PBMCs. These receptors were taken from a girl aged 10 to 17 in good health and CMV-seropositive.

CDR3 loop: CASSLGTSSADTQYF. CDR3 sequence (DNA): TGTGCCAGCAGTCTAGGGACTAGCTCTGCAGATACGCAGTATTTT. V and J are TRBV2 and TRBJ2-3; 9 bases are shared with TRBD2. The V gene end was trimmed by 5 bases and the J gene end by 4 bases; junction bases not matched to a gene: 7. Germline V gene sequence: CDR1 SNHLY, CDR2 FYNNEI. The CDR3 has 15 residues.

This chain uses TRBV28 with TRBJ1-5; a possible D gene is TRBD1 (5 bases). Trimming pared 0 bases from V and 2 bases from J, leaving 17 bases between. The CDR3 has 18 amino acids. Germline V gives CDR1 MDHEN, CDR2 SYDVKM. For the CDR3, the DNA is TGTGCCAGCAGTTTATGGGGGGGTGTAGAATTTGGCAATCAGCCCCAGCATTTT. Protein sequence: CASSLWGGVEFGNQPQHF.

The chain has TRBV15 and TRBJ2-1, with 7 positions matching TRBD1. After removal of 7 bases from V and 6 bases from J, the junction contained 30 bases not matched to a gene. Germline V gene data show CDR1 as LNHNV and CDR2 as YYDKDF (reference sequence). There are 21 residues in the CDR3. DNA of the CDR3: TGTGCCACCACCGAAAGCTCAGAATACAAGGCCACCGGGACAGCGATCAATGAGCAGTTCTTC. It encodes CATTESSEYKATGTAINEQFF.

This clone appeared a few times. The rearrangement uses TRBV4-2 and TRBJ2-7; D possibly corresponds to TRBD1 (5 bases). The germline gives CDR1 LGHNA, CDR2 YNFKEQ. The CDR3 extends over 13 amino acids. The V end was cut by 4 bases, the J end by 3 bases, with 10 bases between. The CDR3 nucleotides read TGTGCCAGCAGCCTTCGGCAGGGCTACGAGCAGTACTTC. Encoded protein: CASSLRQGYEQYF.

The chain employs TRBV19 and TRBJ1-1; TRBD1 matches at 8 bases. V lost 5 bases, J lost 8 bases, and 1 base stayed unmatched. Germline V gene sequence: CDR1 LNHDA, CDR2 SQIVND (reference sequence). The CDR3 spans 11 residues. CDR3 sequence: CASSRTGEAFF. The CDR3 DNA follows: TGTGCCAGTAGTCGGACAGGGGAAGCTTTCTTT.

Here the CDR3 reads CASSGGGIEAFF. CDR3 bases: TGTGCCAGTAGTGGCGGAGGTATAGAAGCTTTCTTT. The chain uses TRBV19 and TRBJ1-1; D remains ambiguous. With 5 bases removed from V and 8 bases from J, the gap between germline ends came to 12 bases. The CDR3 length is 12 residues. Germline-derived CDR1 and CDR2 are LNHDA and SQIVND (reference sequence).

This chain uses TRBV5-1 with TRBJ1-1; D is uncertain. V lost 5 bases and J 5 bases, leaving 16 bases between the germline ends. The CDR3 is made up of 14 amino acids. CDR1 SGHRS and CDR2 YFSETQ come from the germline V gene. The CDR3 DNA reads as TGCGCCAGCAGTTTCGACTCTGGAGGGACTGAAGCTTTCTTT. Its protein product is CASSFDSGGTEAFF.

This chain uses TRBV10-3 with TRBJ2-3; possibly TRBD2 for D (5 bases). The length of the CDR3 is 15 residues. The germline gives CDR1 ENHRY, CDR2 SYGVKD. Trimming cost V 8 bases and J 1 base, with 16 bases left between them. CDR3 amino acids: CAIHTPGSGTDTQYF. Here the CDR3 DNA reads TGTGCCATCCACACACCGGGTAGCGGCACAGATACGCAGTATTTT.

The rearrangement links TRBV29-1 to TRBJ1-1; D call uncertain. This CDR3 has 10 amino acids. Per germline, CDR1 SQVTM and CDR2 ANQGSEA. Between the trimmed V and J ends, which lost 5 bases and 3 bases, there was a span of 4 bases. The CDR3 nucleotides read TGCAGCGTTCCTGACACTGAAGCTTTCTTT. Translation: CSVPDTEAFF.

This clone has a single count. The chain uses TRBV5-1 and TRBJ1-1; 9 positions agree with TRBD1. Looked up from germline, CDR1 is SGHRS and CDR2 is YFSETQ. CDR3 length: 14 amino acids. V was clipped by 3 bases and J by 4 bases; unmatched bases: 4. The CDR3 sequence: CASSSADRGTEAFF. The CDR3 nucleotides read TGCGCCAGCAGCTCGGCGGACAGGGGCACTGAAGCTTTCTTT.

The J gene is TRBJ2-3, the V gene TRBV5-1; D gene unclear. This CDR3 spans 15 amino acids. Germline V gene sequence: CDR1 SGHRS, CDR2 YFSETQ. Trimming removed 3 bases from V and 3 bases from J, with 14 bases in between. The CDR3 is CASSSYSAGTDTQYF. The CDR3 DNA reads as TGCGCCAGCAGCTCCTACTCCGCCGGGACAGATACGCAGTATTTT.